The 17 T cell receptor beta chains listed next were all sequenced from one sample in a study of T cells in Graves' hyperthyroidism and ophthalmopathy. Researchers took RNA transcripts and amplified the TCR beta CDR3 regions from them. HTBI primers were the set used in a first-round RT-PCR of the TCR CDR3. MiXCR was run by TCRdb on the multiplex PCR reads, yielding one entry per CDR3 protein. The repertoire consists of about 210,000 distinct CDR3 sequences, with roughly 18% occurring once and the leading ten covering under 65%. Sequencing was performed on blood. Receptors originate from a man over 45 with Graves' hyperthyroidism.

This clonotype was detected many times. The V and J genes are TRBV30 and TRBJ1-2; maybe TRBD1 (6 bases). CDR1 is GTSNPN, CDR2 SVGIG, per germline (reference sequence). The CDR3 loop spans 12 amino acids. Between the trimmed V and J ends, which lost 3 bases and 5 bases, there was a span of 10 bases. CDR3 DNA: TGTGCCTGGAGCACAGGGAGTTATGGCTACACCTTC. This codes for CAWSTGSYGYTF.

The rearrangement uses TRBV28 and TRBJ2-2; D unresolved. CDR1 MDHEN and CDR2 SYDVKM come from the germline V gene. This CDR3 is built from 16 residues. The V end was cut by 5 bases, the J end by 5 bases, with 18 bases between. DNA of the CDR3: TGTGCCAGCAGTGTGTACCGGGCCCTGTGGACCGGGGAGCTGTTTTTT. It specifies CASSVYRALWTGELFF.

This clonotype has only a few counts. This chain links TRBV5-1 with TRBJ1-5, with D possibly TRBD1 on 5 matching bases. The CDR3 loop spans 15 amino acids. Looked up from germline, CDR1 is SGHRS and CDR2 is YFSETQ. Trimming pared 4 bases from V and 4 bases from J, leaving 15 bases between. CDR3 in amino acids: CASSRGEGGNQPQHF. The CDR3 DNA reads TGCGCCAGCAGCCGGGGGGAGGGAGGAAATCAGCCCCAGCATTTT.

Many counts were recorded for this clonotype. This chain uses TRBV12-3 or TRBV12-4 with TRBJ1-4; no clear D. V was shortened by 3 bases and J by 8 bases, with 13 bases between the two germline ends. The CDR3 covers 14 residues. Here the CDR3 DNA reads TGTGCCAGCAGTTTTTACCCCGAGAAGGAAAAACTGTTTTTT. Translated, it gives CASSFYPEKEKLFF.

This clonotype came up many times. The rearrangement joins TRBV2 to TRBJ2-1; D may be TRBD2 (5 bases). Germline V gene lookup returns CDR1 SNHLY and CDR2 FYNNEI. The CDR3 has 14 amino acids. V shed 0 bases and J shed 8 bases, with 11 bases lying between them. The CDR3 DNA sequence: TGTGCCAGCAGTGAAGCGCTGATCGGGGATGAGCAGTTCTTC. Translation: CASSEALIGDEQFF.

Only a few counts were recorded for this clonotype. An end of the junction does not agree with germline; a read error may underlie this. The chain has TRBV15 and TRBJ1-6, with D perhaps matching TRBD1 (5 bases). This CDR3 has 15 amino acids. Per the germline V gene, CDR1 is LNHNV and CDR2 is YYDKDF (reference sequence). In DNA, the CDR3 is TGTGCCACCAGCCTTAACCGGGACCCTAATCCACCCCTCCACTTT. Protein: CATSLNRDPNPPLHF.

In its sample, this clonotype was seen once. This rearrangement joins TRBV20-1 to TRBJ2-7, with a tentative D call TRBD2 (6 bases). CDR3 length equals 16 residues. Trimming pared 0 bases from V and 2 bases from J, leaving 17 bases between. Per the germline V gene, CDR1 is DFQATT and CDR2 is SNEGSKA (reference sequence). The CDR3 loop reads CSARDPTGENTYEQYF. CDR3 nucleotides: TGCAGTGCTAGAGACCCGACGGGGGAAAATACCTACGAGCAGTACTTC.

This chain joins TRBV5-1 and TRBJ2-1; a weak D match, TRBD2 (6 bases). V dropped 3 bases and J dropped 8 bases, with 18 bases sitting between them. This CDR3 contains 15 residues. Germline assignment: CDR1 SGHRS and CDR2 YFSETQ. The CDR3 region is CASSSRGSAGYEQFF. In DNA form, the CDR3 reads TGCGCCAGCAGCTCACGGGGGAGCGCCGGATATGAGCAGTTCTTC. Filled out from reference TRBV5-1 and TRBJ2-1, the complete variable domain reads KAGVTQTPRYLIKTRGQQVTLSCSPISGHRSVSWYQQTPGQGLQFLFEYFSETQRNKGNFPGRFSGRQFSNSRSEMNVSTLELGDSALYLCASSSRGSAGYEQFFGPGTRLTVL.

This chain connects TRBV7-2 to TRBJ2-2; 13 bases fit TRBD2. Losses at the gene ends were 5 bases for V and 1 base for J; bases not matched to a gene: 13. CDR1 SGHTA and CDR2 FQGNSA come from the germline V gene. CDR3 length: 20 residues. CDR3 nucleotide sequence: TGTGCCAGCAGCCCACTCAGATGGACTAGCGGGAGACGGAACACCGGGGAGCTGTTTTTT. It yields the protein CASSPLRWTSGRRNTGELFF. Filled out from reference TRBV7-2 and TRBJ2-2, the complete variable domain reads GAGVSQSPSNKVTEKGKDVELRCDPISGHTALYWYRQSLGQGLEFLIYFQGNSAPDKSGLPSDRFSAERTGGSVSTLTIQRTQQEDSAVYLCASSPLRWTSGRRNTGELFFGEGSRLTVL.

In this sample, this clonotype turned up many times. CDR3 sequence: CSARQRTSGEQYF. CDR3 in DNA: TGCAGTGCTAGACAGCGGACGAGCGGCGAGCAGTACTTC. The chain recombines TRBV20-1 with TRBJ2-7; tentative D call: TRBD2 (5 bases). The CDR3 runs 13 residues. V was shortened by 2 bases and J by 6 bases, with 14 bases between the two germline ends. In germline, CDR1 is DFQATT, CDR2 SNEGSKA (reference sequence).

In its sample, this clonotype was seen many times. The chain recombines TRBV5-1 with TRBJ2-3; tentative D call: TRBD2 (6 bases). Germline V gene data show CDR1 as SGHRS and CDR2 as YFSETQ. This CDR3 contains 14 residues. V was pared by 5 bases and J by 5 bases, with 15 bases between. The CDR3 spells CASRLADGKDTQYF. The CDR3 DNA reads TGCGCCAGCAGGTTAGCGGACGGAAAAGATACGCAGTATTTT.

This clonotype was seen repeatedly, ten times or more. The chain recombines TRBV18 with TRBJ2-6; D might be TRBD1 (5 bases). Germline lookup yields CDR1 KGHSH and CDR2 LQKENI. The CDR3 is 15 residues long. Trimming pared 4 bases from V and 2 bases from J, leaving 9 bases between. The CDR3 bases are TGTGCCAGCTCACTAGGGGTTGCTGGGGCCAACGTCCTGACTTTC. Its protein product is CASSLGVAGANVLTF.

This rearrangement joins TRBV28 to TRBJ1-5; no clear D. Trimming stripped 4 bases from V and 9 bases from J, with 13 bases between. The CDR3 extends over 13 amino acids. Looked up from germline, CDR1 is MDHEN and CDR2 is SYDVKM. Here the CDR3 DNA reads TGTGCCAGCAGTTCCCCCGGGCTTCCGCCCCAGCATTTT. Its protein product is CASSSPGLPPQHF.

This clonotype occurred many times. The chain links TRBV3-1 to TRBJ1-5; D gene unclear. Germline values: CDR1 LGHDT, CDR2 YNNKEL (reference sequence). V gave up 0 bases and J gave up 9 bases, with 12 bases separating them. The CDR3 is 14 residues long. CDR3 nucleotides: TGTGCCAGCAGCCAAGATAGTGGGATTGGGCCCCAGCATTTT. This codes for CASSQDSGIGPQHF. Together with reference TRBV3-1 and TRBJ1-5, the CDR3 gives the full variable domain: DTAVSQTPKYLVTQMGNDKSIKCEQNLGHDTMYWYKQDSKKFLKIMFSYNNKELIINETVPNRFSPKSPDKAHLNLHINSLELGDSAVYFCASSQDSGIGPQHFGDGTRLSIL.

This clonotype was observed many times. The chain joins TRBV28 to TRBJ1-1; TRBD1 is a possible D gene (5 bases). The V gene lost 5 bases and the J gene lost 3 bases, with 7 bases spanning the gap. CDR3 length: 12 residues. Germline CDR1 MDHEN, CDR2 SYDVKM. The CDR3 here is CASSPGYTEAFF. The CDR3 DNA reads TGTGCCAGCAGTCCAGGGTACACTGAAGCTTTCTTT. Together with reference TRBV28 and TRBJ1-1, the CDR3 gives the full variable domain: DVKVTQSSRYLVKRTGEKVFLECVQDMDHENMFWYRQDPGLGLRLIYFSYDVKMKEKGDIPEGYSVSREKKERFSLILESASTNQTSMYLCASSPGYTEAFFGQGTRLTVV.

In this sample, this clonotype turned up many times. The chain links TRBV6-1 to TRBJ2-2; TRBD1 or TRBD2 may be the D gene (5 bases each). From germline, CDR1 is MNHNS and CDR2 SASEGT. V was trimmed by 8 bases and J by 14 bases, leaving 24 bases between them. This CDR3 region has 14 residues. This CDR3 reads CASLDRTHLGGLFF. In DNA, the CDR3 is TGTGCCAGCTTAGACCGGACTCACCTTGGGGGACTGTTTTTT.

The gene calls are TRBV20-1 and TRBJ2-1; D remains unclear. Between the trimmed V and J ends, which lost 3 bases and 2 bases, there was a span of 11 bases. The CDR3 runs 14 residues. Germline CDR1 is DFQATT and CDR2 is SNEGSKA (reference sequence). The CDR3 DNA sequence: TGCAGTGCTAGGATACACGATACCTACAATGAGCAGTTCTTC. Residues: CSARIHDTYNEQFF.